Listed here is a single TCR beta chain. This specimen belongs to a study of blood T cell repertoires in COVID-19. Generated by immunoSEQ multiplex PCR, the TCRdb table keeps only in-frame clones and is missing some. The sample holds under 400,000 clones, 90% seen once. V was clipped by 0 bases and J by 4 bases, with 12 bases between them. Germline CDR1 SGHKS, CDR2 YYEKEE (reference sequence). This CDR3 has 15 amino acids. The sequenced material came from peripheral blood. The gene calls are TRBV5-5 and TRBJ2-3, with D uncertain. This receptor was identified in a man between 18 and 29 years old with active or convalescent COVID-19. The CDR3 protein is CASSLGGSFPDTQYF. The CDR3 nucleotides are TGTGCCAGCAGCTTGGGCGGTAGCTTCCCAGATACGCAGTATTTT.